Each of the 30 T cell receptor beta chains below was sequenced from the same sample in a study of T-cell memory formation after mild COVID-19. Each CDR3 protein gets one entry after TCRdb re-called the 5' RACE reads with MiXCR. The table has approximately 560,000 distinct CDR3 sequences, 17% seen once. The sample was PBMCs or a T cell subset sorted from them (not recorded which). The source is an adult woman who had mild COVID-19 (a few samples of this study predate the infection). Cell type and time point are not known.

The sample holds one count of this clonotype. This rearrangement joins TRBV20-1 to TRBJ2-4; 7 bases agree with TRBD2. With V trimmed by 5 bases and J by 5 bases, 6 bases remained unmatched. The CDR3 is 13 residues long. Per germline, CDR1 DFQATT and CDR2 SNEGSKA (reference sequence). The CDR3 region is CSAHKGGENIQYF. The CDR3 DNA sequence: TGCAGTGCTCATAAGGGAGGGGAAAACATTCAGTACTTC.

The CDR3 protein is CASGRSGTSNNEQFF. CDR3 DNA: TGTGCCAGCGGACGTAGCGGGACGTCCAACAATGAGCAGTTCTTC. This rearrangement joins TRBV4-2 to TRBJ2-1, with 8 bases aligning to TRBD2. Losses at the gene ends were 8 bases for V and 5 bases for J; bases not matched to a gene: 11. Germline values: CDR1 LGHNA, CDR2 YNFKEQ. The CDR3 spans 15 residues.

A note on this clonotype: One junction end does not reproduce the germline sequence, and a read error may be involved. The gene calls are TRBV9 and TRBJ2-7, with 7 bases that match TRBD2. Germline V gene data show CDR1 as SGDLS and CDR2 as YYNGEE. The CDR3 has 14 amino acids. The CDR3 sequence is CASSPHGAGDGENF. The CDR3 coding sequence is TGTGCCAGCAGCCCACACGGGGCGGGGGACGGAGAAAACTTC.

The V gene is TRBV20-1, the J gene TRBJ1-4; no firm D call. Germline CDR1 and CDR2: DFQATT and SNEGSKA (reference sequence). CDR3 length: 16 residues. Trimming took off 0 bases at V and 7 bases at J, with 18 bases between the two ends. The CDR3 DNA follows: TGCAGTGCTAGAGACAAGACCGGGCTGCACCCTGAAAAACTGTTTTTT. Translating it yields CSARDKTGLHPEKLFF.

This rearrangement joins TRBV21-1 to TRBJ1-5. TRBV21-1 is tagged as a pseudogene. The CDR3 sequence is 15 residues long. The CDR3 sequence: CASSKMAEVNQPQHF. CDR3 sequence (DNA): TGTGCCAGCAGCAAAATGGCCGAGGTCAATCAGCCCCAGCATTTT.

The chain carries TRBV29-1 and TRBJ2-7; possible D gene TRBD2, 5 bases. The CDR3 length is 12 residues. Germline V lookup: CDR1 SQVTM, CDR2 ANQGSEA. Trimming cost V 7 bases and J 5 bases, with 15 bases left between them. The CDR3 region is CSASRGVDEQYF. The CDR3 nucleotides are TGCAGCGCCTCTCGGGGAGTGGACGAGCAGTACTTC.

Details on this clonotype: Germline is not matched at one junction end, which may reflect a read error. This sequence joins TRBV7-7 and TRBJ2-7, with D possibly TRBD2 on 6 matching bases. The germline CDR1 and CDR2 sequences are SSHAT and FNYEAQ (reference sequence). There are 15 residues in the CDR3. For the CDR3, the DNA is TGTGCTAGCAGCCCTTTTCGGGGGAGTTCCTACGAGCAGTACTTC. Its protein is CASSPFRGSSYEQYF.

The chain couples TRBV4-3 to TRBJ1-6, with D possibly being TRBD1 (6 bases). V dropped 0 bases and J dropped 4 bases, with 7 bases sitting between them. CDR1 is LGHNA, CDR2 YSLEER, per germline. The CDR3 extends over 15 amino acids. CDR3: CASSQDRGYNSPLHF. The CDR3 bases are TGCGCCAGCAGCCAAGACAGGGGTTATAATTCACCCCTCCACTTT.

The chain recombines TRBV5-6 with TRBJ2-3; the match to TRBD2 covers 10 bases. This CDR3 is 17 amino acids long. Trimming removed 4 bases from V and 6 bases from J; junction bases left unmatched: 14. Looked up from germline, CDR1 is SGHDT and CDR2 is YYEEEE. CDR3 in amino acids: CASSNEREGPSGDTQYF. The CDR3 DNA is TGTGCCAGCAGCAACGAGCGGGAGGGACCTAGTGGGGATACGCAGTATTTT. The variable domain in full, with the rest retrieved from reference TRBV5-6 and TRBJ2-3, is DAGVTQSPTHLIKTRGQQVTLRCSPKSGHDTVSWYQQALGQGPQFIFQYYEEEERQRGNFPDRFSGHQFPNYSSELNVNALLLGDSALYLCASSNEREGPSGDTQYFGPGTRLTVL.

The sample holds a few counts of this clonotype. V is TRBV12-3 or TRBV12-4 and J is TRBJ1-2, with 9 nucleotides matching TRBD1. The CDR3 is 17 amino acids. J was trimmed by 2 bases and V by 6 bases; bases with no gene match: 13. The CDR3 reads CASSPTLSGTGNYGYTF. For the CDR3, the DNA is TGTGCCAGCAGCCCTACCCTGTCGGGGACAGGGAACTATGGCTACACCTTC.

The chain combines TRBV6-5 with TRBJ1-1; D is possibly TRBD1 (6 bases). There are 14 residues in the CDR3. In germline, CDR1 is MNHEY, CDR2 SVGAGI. V lost 6 bases, J lost 1 base, and 12 bases lay in between. The CDR3 coding sequence is TGTGCCAGCAGGGCCGGGGGGCCGAACACTGAAGCTTTCTTT. Protein: CASRAGGPNTEAFF.

There are a few counts of this clonotype. This chain links TRBV7-2 with TRBJ1-1; no clear D. The CDR3 loop spans 15 amino acids. Deletions cut 1 base from V and 1 base from J, with 10 bases between. Germline values: CDR1 SGHTA, CDR2 FQGNSA. This CDR3 is CASSLVSTPNTEAFF. For the CDR3, the DNA is TGTGCCAGCAGCTTAGTTTCGACGCCGAACACTGAAGCTTTCTTT.

This clonotype was detected ten times or more. The chain recombines TRBV5-1 with TRBJ2-1, with 10 bases aligning to TRBD2. Trimming at V came to 3 bases and at J to 9 bases, leaving 15 bases not matched to a gene. Germline V lookup: CDR1 SGHRS, CDR2 YFSETQ. The CDR3 extends over 17 amino acids. This chain's CDR3 is CASSSARLAGVDSEQFF. The DNA for the CDR3 is TGCGCCAGCAGCTCCGCGAGGCTAGCGGGGGTTGATAGTGAGCAGTTCTTC.

This clonotype appeared a few times. The V call is TRBV5-1, the J call TRBJ1-3, with a weak D call TRBD1 (5 bases). The CDR3 runs to 15 residues. Trimming stripped 2 bases from V and 0 bases from J, with 9 bases between. Germline V CDR1 and CDR2: SGHRS, YFSETQ. DNA of the CDR3: TGCGCCAGCAGCTTTGACAGTGGCTCTGGAAACACCATATATTTT. Its translation is CASSFDSGSGNTIYF. Complete variable domain (other parts from reference TRBV5-1 and TRBJ1-3): KAGVTQTPRYLIKTRGQQVTLSCSPISGHRSVSWYQQTPGQGLQFLFEYFSETQRNKGNFPGRFSGRQFSNSRSEMNVSTLELGDSALYLCASSFDSGSGNTIYFGEGSWLTVV.

The CDR3 nucleotides read TGTGCCAGCAGAGTTACCTGGTGGACAGGCTCCTACGAGCAGTACTTC. Protein product: CASRVTWWTGSYEQYF. The chain employs TRBV6-2 or TRBV6-3 and TRBJ2-7, with TRBD1 identical over 7 bases. J lost 0 bases, V lost 6 bases, and 11 bases had no gene match. The V gene's germline CDR1 is MNHEY and CDR2 SVGEGT. CDR3 length: 16 residues.

This chain uses TRBV29-1 with TRBJ2-7; the D gene could be TRBD1 or TRBD2 (5 bases each). This CDR3 spans 14 amino acids. Germline V gene lookup returns CDR1 SQVTM and CDR2 ANQGSEA. The V and J ends lost 5 bases and 7 bases respectively, with 21 bases between them. CDR3 sequence: CSVPRGTASGEQYF. Here the CDR3 DNA reads TGCAGCGTTCCCAGAGGGACGGCATCGGGGGAGCAGTACTTC.

This chain connects TRBV7-9 to TRBJ1-3; 8 nucleotides agree with TRBD1. V lost 4 bases and J lost 4; bases outside the gene matches: 9. Per germline, CDR1 SEHNR and CDR2 FQNEAQ (reference sequence). The CDR3 runs to 16 residues. As DNA, the CDR3 is TGTGCCAGCAGCTACAGGACAGGGCTAAGCGGAAACACCATATATTTT. Protein: CASSYRTGLSGNTIYF.

This clonotype was seen more than once but under ten times. The V gene is TRBV29-1, the J gene TRBJ1-2, with D tentatively TRBD1 (6 bases). The CDR3 has 13 amino acids. Germline loops: CDR1 SQVTM, CDR2 ANQGSEA. Trimming took off 6 bases at V and 2 bases at J, with 13 bases between the two ends. CDR3 amino acids: CSVGDRRNYGYTF. The CDR3 DNA sequence: TGCAGCGTAGGTGACAGGCGGAACTATGGCTACACCTTC.

The chain links TRBV20-1 to TRBJ2-1; TRBD2 aligns across 9 bases. This CDR3 is built from 16 residues. Germline loops: CDR1 DFQATT, CDR2 SNEGSKA (reference sequence). Losses at the gene ends were 4 bases for V and 0 bases for J; bases not matched to a gene: 7. The CDR3 coding sequence is TGCAGTGCTAAGGGGACTAGCTATAGCTCCTACAATGAGCAGTTCTTC. Translated, it gives CSAKGTSYSSYNEQFF.

The CDR3 DNA reads TGTGCCAGCAGTTACAGGGTTTCCTACGAGCAGTACTTC. It yields the protein CASSYRVSYEQYF. The V and J genes are TRBV6-6 and TRBJ2-7; no firm D call. The CDR3 consists of 13 residues. In germline, CDR1 is MNHNY, CDR2 SVGAGI (reference sequence). The ends were cut back, 2 bases at V and 1 base at J, with 6 bases in the middle.

This clonotype was counted a few times. The V and J genes are TRBV5-5 and TRBJ2-3; 7 bases align to TRBD2. CDR1 is SGHKS, CDR2 YYEKEE, per germline (reference sequence). The trim removed 0 bases at V and 0 bases at J, leaving 7 bases unmatched. CDR3 length equals 17 residues. DNA of the CDR3: TGTGCCAGCAGCTTGGCCCGTCTGCGGGGGAGCACAGATACGCAGTATTTT. As protein: CASSLARLRGSTDTQYF.

This clonotype was detected ten times or more. The rearrangement links TRBV5-1 to TRBJ1-1; 8 nucleotides match TRBD1. With V trimmed by 4 bases and J by 0 bases, 8 bases remained unmatched. In germline, CDR1 is SGHRS, CDR2 YFSETQ. The CDR3 is made up of 16 amino acids. Written as DNA, the CDR3 is TGCGCCAGCAGCCCCGGGACAGGAGTCATGAACACTGAAGCTTTCTTT. It codes for CASSPGTGVMNTEAFF.

This clonotype occurred a few times. The rearrangement joins TRBV18 to TRBJ2-5, with TRBD2 identical over 7 bases. The CDR3 spans 14 residues. Germline V gene lookup returns CDR1 KGHSH and CDR2 LQKENI. V gave up 8 bases and J gave up 2 bases; unmatched junction bases: 8. CDR3 loop: CASTPGLKQETQYF. CDR3 sequence (DNA): TGTGCCAGCACCCCGGGACTAAAACAAGAGACCCAGTACTTC. The entire variable domain, with the rest obtained from reference TRBV18 and TRBJ2-5, is as follows: NAGVMQNPRHLVRRRGQEARLRCSPMKGHSHVYWYRQLPEEGLKFMVYLQKENIIDESGMPKERFSAEFPKEGPSILRIQQVVRGDSAAYFCASTPGLKQETQYFGPGTRLLVL.

This clonotype was found a few times. V gene TRBV4-2 combines with J gene TRBJ1-1; no clear D. Germline V gene data show CDR1 as LGHNA and CDR2 as YNFKEQ. This CDR3 has 17 amino acids. V was pared by 0 bases and J by 0 bases, with 14 bases between. Here the CDR3 reads CASSQDRAAQLNTEAFF. CDR3 nucleotide sequence: TGTGCCAGCAGCCAAGATCGGGCAGCCCAATTGAACACTGAAGCTTTCTTT.

J is TRBJ2-5 and V is TRBV7-9, with D hard to call. V was trimmed by 3 bases and J by 7 bases, leaving 15 bases between them. The length of the CDR3 is 14 residues. CDR1 and CDR2 (germline): SEHNR, FQNEAQ (reference sequence). The DNA of the CDR3 is TGTGCCAGCAGCTTCGGCAGCGACCATGGGACCCAGTACTTC. This sequence encodes CASSFGSDHGTQYF.

This clonotype was counted many times. The rearrangement joins TRBV7-2 to TRBJ1-6; the match to TRBD1 covers 9 bases. The CDR3 has 13 residues. The J segment lost 7 bases and the V segment lost 8 bases, leaving 3 bases of the junction unmatched. Germline CDR1 reads SGHTA; CDR2 reads FQGNSA. The CDR3 DNA reads as TGTGCCAGCTCCGACAGGGGGAATTCACCCCTCCACTTT. Residues: CASSDRGNSPLHF.

The genes are TRBV7-6 and TRBJ1-2, with no clear D. The CDR3 covers 14 residues. The V gene lost 2 bases and the J gene lost 1 base, with 8 bases spanning the gap. The V gene's germline CDR1 is SGHVS and CDR2 FNYEAQ. Written as DNA, the CDR3 is TGTGCCAGCAGCTTACTCCGGGGTAACTATGGCTACACCTTC. Its translation is CASSLLRGNYGYTF.

The genes are TRBV7-8 and TRBJ2-1, with D unresolved. This CDR3 is 11 amino acids long. Germline assignment: CDR1 SGHVS and CDR2 FQNEAQ. Trimming left V 5 bases short and J 5 bases short, with 4 bases between. In nucleotides, the CDR3 is TGTGCCAGCAGCATAAACAATGAGCAGTTCTTC. Its protein product is CASSINNEQFF.

V and J are TRBV7-9 and TRBJ2-7; 8 nucleotides agree with TRBD1. The germline CDR1 and CDR2 sequences are SEHNR and FQNEAQ (reference sequence). This CDR3 contains 16 residues. V was pared by 1 base and J by 4 bases, with 9 bases of the junction left unmatched. The CDR3 is CASSLGRGPSDYEQYF. DNA for the CDR3: TGTGCCAGCAGCTTAGGCAGGGGGCCCAGCGATTACGAGCAGTACTTC.

The J gene is TRBJ2-1, the V gene TRBV6-5; 8 bases are shared with TRBD1. V shed 5 bases, J shed 4 bases, and the junction held 7 bases outside the gene matches. CDR1 and CDR2 (germline): MNHEY, SVGAGI. The CDR3 spans 15 residues. The DNA of the CDR3 is TGTGCCAGCAGTGGACAGGGAATGGGTTACAATGAGCAGTTCTTC. It yields the protein CASSGQGMGYNEQFF.